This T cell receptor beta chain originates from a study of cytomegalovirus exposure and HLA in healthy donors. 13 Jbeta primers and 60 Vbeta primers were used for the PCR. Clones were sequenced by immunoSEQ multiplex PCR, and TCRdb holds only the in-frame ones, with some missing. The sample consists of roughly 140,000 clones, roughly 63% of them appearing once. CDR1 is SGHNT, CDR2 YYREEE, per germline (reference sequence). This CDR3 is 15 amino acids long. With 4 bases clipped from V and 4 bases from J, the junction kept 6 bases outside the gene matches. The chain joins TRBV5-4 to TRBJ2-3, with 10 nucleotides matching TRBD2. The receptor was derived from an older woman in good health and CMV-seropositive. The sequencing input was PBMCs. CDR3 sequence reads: CASSTQREGPDTQYF. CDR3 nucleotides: TGTGCCAGCAGCACTCAGCGGGAGGGCCCAGATACGCAGTATTTT.